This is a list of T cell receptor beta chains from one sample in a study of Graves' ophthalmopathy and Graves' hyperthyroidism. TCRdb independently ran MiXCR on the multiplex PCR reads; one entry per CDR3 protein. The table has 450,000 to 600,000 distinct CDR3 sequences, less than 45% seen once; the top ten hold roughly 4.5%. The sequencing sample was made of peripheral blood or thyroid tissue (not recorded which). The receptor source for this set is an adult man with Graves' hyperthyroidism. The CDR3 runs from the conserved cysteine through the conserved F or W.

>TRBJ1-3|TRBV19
CASSIRSGTDTIYF
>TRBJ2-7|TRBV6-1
CAVTPQSSYEQYF
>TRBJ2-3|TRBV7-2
CASSLGGTSGGQYF
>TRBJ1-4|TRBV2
CASSELADNEKLFF
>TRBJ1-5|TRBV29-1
CSGTMTGGDQPQHF
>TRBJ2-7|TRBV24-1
CATSDPARYEQYF
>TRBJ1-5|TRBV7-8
CASSEHRDYSNQPQHF
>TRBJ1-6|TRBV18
CASSPRVTATNSPLRF
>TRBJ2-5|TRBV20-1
CSALRGPSNQPQYF
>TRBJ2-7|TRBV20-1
CSSRRQTHEQYF
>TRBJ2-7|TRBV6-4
CASSIGQAVYEQYF
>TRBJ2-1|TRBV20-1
CSARADRVNNEQFF
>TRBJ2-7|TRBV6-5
CASTPGTGNHEQYF
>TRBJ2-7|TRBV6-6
CASSRTVEQYF
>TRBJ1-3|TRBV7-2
CASSSTSSGNTIYF
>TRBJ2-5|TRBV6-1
CASSELNPGPRETQYF
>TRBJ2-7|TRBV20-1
CSARDLKYEQYF
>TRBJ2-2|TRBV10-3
CATSSRADGELFF
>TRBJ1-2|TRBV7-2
CASSLVGRGDYGYTF
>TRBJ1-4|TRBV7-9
CAGSFRDRAATNEKLFF